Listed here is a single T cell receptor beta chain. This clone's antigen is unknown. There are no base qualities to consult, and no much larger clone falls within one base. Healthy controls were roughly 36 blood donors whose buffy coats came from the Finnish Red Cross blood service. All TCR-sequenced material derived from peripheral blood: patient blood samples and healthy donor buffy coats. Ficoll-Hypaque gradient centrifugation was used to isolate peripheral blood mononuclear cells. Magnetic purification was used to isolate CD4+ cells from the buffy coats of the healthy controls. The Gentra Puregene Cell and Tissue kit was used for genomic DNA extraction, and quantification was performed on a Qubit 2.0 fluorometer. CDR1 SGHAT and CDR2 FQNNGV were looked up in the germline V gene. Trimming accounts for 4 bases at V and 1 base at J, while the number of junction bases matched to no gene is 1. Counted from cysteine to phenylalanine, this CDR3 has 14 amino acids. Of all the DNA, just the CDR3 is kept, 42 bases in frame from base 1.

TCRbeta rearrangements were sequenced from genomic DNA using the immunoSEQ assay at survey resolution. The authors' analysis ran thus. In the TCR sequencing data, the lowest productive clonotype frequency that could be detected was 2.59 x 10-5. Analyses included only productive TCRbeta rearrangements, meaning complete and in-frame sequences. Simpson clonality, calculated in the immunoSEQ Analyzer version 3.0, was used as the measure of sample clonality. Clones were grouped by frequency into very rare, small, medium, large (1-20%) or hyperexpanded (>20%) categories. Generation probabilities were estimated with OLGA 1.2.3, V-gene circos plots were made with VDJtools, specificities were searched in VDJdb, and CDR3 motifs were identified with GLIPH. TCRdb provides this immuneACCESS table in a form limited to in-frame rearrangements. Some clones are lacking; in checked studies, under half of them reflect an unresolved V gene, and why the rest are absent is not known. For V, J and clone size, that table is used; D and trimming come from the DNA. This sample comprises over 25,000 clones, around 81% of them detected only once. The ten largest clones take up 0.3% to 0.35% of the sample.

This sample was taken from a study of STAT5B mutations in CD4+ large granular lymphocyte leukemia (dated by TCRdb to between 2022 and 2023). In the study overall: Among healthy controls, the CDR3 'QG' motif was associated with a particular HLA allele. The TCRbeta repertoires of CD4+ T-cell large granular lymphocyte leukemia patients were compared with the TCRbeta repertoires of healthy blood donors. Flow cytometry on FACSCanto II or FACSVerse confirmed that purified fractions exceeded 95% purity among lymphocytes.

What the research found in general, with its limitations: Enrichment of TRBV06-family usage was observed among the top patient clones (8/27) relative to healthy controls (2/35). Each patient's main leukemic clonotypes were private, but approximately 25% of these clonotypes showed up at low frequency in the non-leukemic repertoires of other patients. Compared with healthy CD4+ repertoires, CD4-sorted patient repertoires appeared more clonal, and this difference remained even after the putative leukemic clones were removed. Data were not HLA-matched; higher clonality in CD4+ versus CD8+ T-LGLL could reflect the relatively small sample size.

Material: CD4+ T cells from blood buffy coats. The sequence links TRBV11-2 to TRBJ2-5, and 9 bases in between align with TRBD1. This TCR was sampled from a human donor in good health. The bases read TGTGCCAGCAGCTCGACAGGGGGCCAAGAGACCCAGTACTTC. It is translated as CASSSTGGQETQYF. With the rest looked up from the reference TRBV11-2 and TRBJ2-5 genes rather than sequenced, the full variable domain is EAGVAQSPRYKIIEKRQSVAFWCNPISGHATLYWYQQILGQGPKLLIQFQNNGVVDDSQLPKDRFSAERLKGVDSTLKIQPAKLEDSAVYLCASSSTGGQETQYFGPGTRLLVL.